This is a list of T cell receptor beta chains from one sample in a study of shared clonotypes between healthy human individuals. Sequencing used immunoSEQ multiplex PCR; TCRdb keeps in-frame clones, though not all of them. The sample lists over 950,000 clones, approximately 75% occurring once. Sequencing input: memory CD4+ T cells from PBMCs. These receptors came from a young man in good health. Some clones in this sample may be carry-over from other donors' samples. Both conserved end residues are part of each CDR3. The order of the fields is V gene, J gene, D gene, clone size, CDR3 protein, CDR3 DNA. D genes are given only for firm matches. Some rows mark clone size as missing; the rest say once, few, many or name a class of expanded clone.

v_call: TRBV18; j_call: TRBJ2-7; d_call: -; clone_size: -; cdr3_aa: CASSPGSLSYEQYF; cdr3_nt: TGTGCCAGCTCACCTGGGTCCTTGTCCTACGAGCAGTACTTC
v_call: TRBV9; j_call: TRBJ1-1; d_call: -; clone_size: -; cdr3_aa: CASSVGPNTNTEAFF; cdr3_nt: TGTGCCAGCAGCGTAGGACCCAATACGAACACTGAAGCTTTCTTT
v_call: TRBV20-1; j_call: TRBJ2-1; d_call: -; clone_size: -; cdr3_aa: CSAVRNEQFF; cdr3_nt: TGCAGTGCTGTGCGCAATGAGCAGTTCTTC
v_call: TRBV7-3; j_call: TRBJ2-7; d_call: TRBD2; clone_size: -; cdr3_aa: CASSSQAGAYEQYF; cdr3_nt: TGTGCCAGCAGCTCCCAAGCGGGAGCCTACGAGCAGTACTTC
v_call: TRBV2; j_call: TRBJ1-2; d_call: -; clone_size: few; cdr3_aa: CASSEQGFWGYTF; cdr3_nt: TGTGCCAGCAGTGAACAGGGTTTCTGGGGCTACACCTTC
v_call: TRBV29-1; j_call: TRBJ2-3; d_call: -; clone_size: -; cdr3_aa: CSVEGVGVDTQYF; cdr3_nt: TGCAGCGTTGAGGGAGTTGGGGTGGATACGCAGTATTTT
v_call: TRBV27; j_call: TRBJ2-2; d_call: TRBD2; clone_size: -; cdr3_aa: CASTWRDRGTSGSWNTGELFF; cdr3_nt: TGTGCCAGCACCTGGAGGGACAGGGGGACTAGCGGGAGCTGGAACACCGGGGAGCTGTTTTTT
v_call: TRBV18; j_call: TRBJ1-1; d_call: TRBD1; clone_size: -; cdr3_aa: CASSPLTGAIGMNTEAFF; cdr3_nt: TGTGCCAGCTCACCGCTGACAGGGGCCATTGGAATGAACACTGAAGCTTTCTTT
v_call: TRBV7-9; j_call: TRBJ2-3; d_call: -; clone_size: -; cdr3_aa: CASSSQGFRTDTQYF; cdr3_nt: TGTGCCAGCAGCTCCCAGGGGTTCCGCACAGATACGCAGTATTTT
v_call: TRBV5-4; j_call: TRBJ1-1; d_call: TRBD1; clone_size: few; cdr3_aa: CASSHNRGETEAFF; cdr3_nt: TGTGCCAGCAGCCACAACAGGGGAGAGACTGAAGCTTTCTTT
v_call: TRBV29-1; j_call: TRBJ2-4; d_call: -; clone_size: -; cdr3_aa: CSVEGAGIQNIQYF; cdr3_nt: TGCAGCGTTGAAGGGGCGGGAATTCAAAACATTCAGTACTTC
v_call: TRBV7-9; j_call: TRBJ1-2; d_call: -; clone_size: -; cdr3_aa: CASSSPSDGYTF; cdr3_nt: TGTGCCAGCAGCTCCCCGTCTGATGGCTACACCTTC
v_call: TRBV4-1; j_call: TRBJ2-3; d_call: -; clone_size: once; cdr3_aa: CASSQEGLGANPTDTQYF; cdr3_nt: TGCGCCAGCAGCCAAGAAGGTCTTGGAGCGAACCCCACAGATACGCAGTATTTT
v_call: TRBV19; j_call: TRBJ2-5; d_call: -; clone_size: -; cdr3_aa: CASSIRRRGQETQYF; cdr3_nt: TGTGCCAGTAGTATCAGACGCAGGGGCCAAGAGACCCAGTACTTC
v_call: TRBV7-2; j_call: TRBJ2-7; d_call: TRBD2; clone_size: -; cdr3_aa: CASSLAGGPSYEQYF; cdr3_nt: TGTGCCAGCAGCTTAGCGGGAGGGCCTTCCTACGAGCAGTACTTC
v_call: TRBV6-1; j_call: TRBJ2-7; d_call: TRBD2; clone_size: once; cdr3_aa: CASIPTSGTYEQYF; cdr3_nt: TGTGCCAGCATTCCGACTAGCGGGACCTACGAGCAGTACTTC
v_call: TRBV2; j_call: TRBJ1-1; d_call: TRBD1; clone_size: -; cdr3_aa: CASSNLGQGRTSISTF; cdr3_nt: TGTGCCAGCAGTAACCTTGGACAGGGACGGACCTCCATCAGTACTTTT
v_call: TRBV14; j_call: TRBJ1-5; d_call: -; clone_size: -; cdr3_aa: CASSQTQGALDQPQHF; cdr3_nt: TGTGCCAGCAGCCAGACGCAGGGCGCCCTTGATCAGCCCCAGCATTTT
v_call: TRBV4-2; j_call: TRBJ2-3; d_call: -; clone_size: -; cdr3_aa: CASSQVSGADTQYF; cdr3_nt: TGTGCCAGCAGCCAAGTCAGTGGGGCAGATACGCAGTATTTT
v_call: TRBV7-9; j_call: TRBJ2-7; d_call: TRBD1; clone_size: -; cdr3_aa: CASSNRDRGFREQYF; cdr3_nt: TGTGCCAGCAGCAACCGGGACAGGGGTTTTCGCGAGCAGTACTTC
v_call: TRBV6-5; j_call: TRBJ2-7; d_call: TRBD2; clone_size: -; cdr3_aa: CASSRGEAQQYF; cdr3_nt: TGTGCCAGCAGTCGGGGGGAGGCACAGCAGTACTTC
v_call: TRBV7-2; j_call: TRBJ2-5; d_call: TRBD2; clone_size: -; cdr3_aa: CASSLANGGVETQYF; cdr3_nt: TGTGCCAGCAGCTTAGCGAACGGGGGGGTTGAGACCCAGTACTTC
v_call: TRBV4-1; j_call: TRBJ2-2; d_call: -; clone_size: -; cdr3_aa: CASSQDPNTGELFF; cdr3_nt: TGCGCCAGCAGCCAAGATCCCAACACCGGGGAGCTGTTTTTT
v_call: TRBV6-5; j_call: TRBJ2-7; d_call: -; clone_size: few; cdr3_aa: CASRPDLRSAYEQYF; cdr3_nt: TGTGCCAGCAGGCCCGACTTGCGGAGTGCCTACGAGCAGTACTTC
v_call: TRBV5-1; j_call: TRBJ2-5; d_call: -; clone_size: few; cdr3_aa: CASSQQETQYF; cdr3_nt: TGCGCCAGCAGCCAACAAGAGACCCAGTACTTC
v_call: TRBV18; j_call: TRBJ1-5; d_call: -; clone_size: -; cdr3_aa: CASSVMLAASHQPQHF; cdr3_nt: TGTGCCAGCTCCGTAATGTTGGCAGCGAGCCATCAGCCCCAGCATTTT
v_call: TRBV6-1; j_call: TRBJ1-2; d_call: -; clone_size: few; cdr3_aa: CASIDWGRYYGYTF; cdr3_nt: TGTGCCAGCATCGATTGGGGACGGTACTATGGCTACACCTTC
v_call: TRBV5-8; j_call: TRBJ2-7; d_call: -; clone_size: -; cdr3_aa: CASSLNARGYEQYF; cdr3_nt: TGTGCCAGCAGCTTGAATGCCCGCGGCTACGAGCAGTACTTC
v_call: TRBV27; j_call: TRBJ2-2; d_call: -; clone_size: many; cdr3_aa: CASSLLRDPGRTGELFF; cdr3_nt: TGTGCCAGCAGTTTATTGCGGGACCCAGGCCGCACCGGGGAGCTGTTTTTT
v_call: TRBV5-4; j_call: TRBJ1-2; d_call: -; clone_size: -; cdr3_aa: CASSRDYVVANYGYTF; cdr3_nt: TGTGCCAGCAGCAGGGACTACGTGGTAGCTAACTATGGCTACACCTTC
v_call: TRBV5-4; j_call: TRBJ2-3; d_call: -; clone_size: -; cdr3_aa: CASSLAEGAADTQYF; cdr3_nt: TGTGCCAGCAGCTTGGCCGAGGGAGCTGCAGATACGCAGTATTTT
v_call: TRBV11-2; j_call: TRBJ2-3; d_call: -; clone_size: -; cdr3_aa: CASSIRDRGTDTQYF; cdr3_nt: TGTGCCAGCAGCATTAGGGACCGCGGAACAGATACGCAGTATTTT
v_call: TRBV9; j_call: TRBJ2-1; d_call: TRBD2; clone_size: -; cdr3_aa: CASSVLGRADNEQFF; cdr3_nt: TGTGCCAGCAGCGTACTCGGGAGGGCCGACAATGAGCAGTTCTTC
v_call: TRBV5-4; j_call: TRBJ2-1; d_call: TRBD2; clone_size: -; cdr3_aa: CASSVTSGSRDGQFF; cdr3_nt: TGTGCCAGCAGCGTGACTAGCGGATCCCGGGATGGGCAGTTCTTC
v_call: TRBV18; j_call: TRBJ1-2; d_call: -; clone_size: many; cdr3_aa: CASSPMGEEKGYTF; cdr3_nt: TGTGCCAGCTCACCGATGGGGGAAGAGAAAGGCTACACCTTC
v_call: TRBV28; j_call: TRBJ1-4; d_call: -; clone_size: -; cdr3_aa: CASSRPTEKLFF; cdr3_nt: TGTGCCAGCAGTAGACCGACAGAAAAACTGTTTTTT
v_call: TRBV28; j_call: TRBJ2-7; d_call: -; clone_size: -; cdr3_aa: CASSRRARDFNSYEQYF; cdr3_nt: TGTGCCAGCAGTCGACGTGCTCGGGACTTCAACTCCTACGAGCAGTACTTC
v_call: TRBV5-6; j_call: TRBJ2-1; d_call: -; clone_size: -; cdr3_aa: CASSLFAGQQYNEQFF; cdr3_nt: TGTGCCAGCAGCTTGTTTGCAGGACAGCAATACAATGAGCAGTTCTTC
v_call: TRBV28; j_call: TRBJ2-3; d_call: -; clone_size: few; cdr3_aa: CASSTTRGARDTQYF; cdr3_nt: TGTGCCAGCAGCACTACGCGGGGAGCTAGGGATACGCAGTATTTT
v_call: TRBV7-9; j_call: TRBJ2-1; d_call: -; clone_size: few; cdr3_aa: CASSLGRGAYNEQFF; cdr3_nt: TGTGCCAGCAGCTTAGGCAGGGGGGCCTACAATGAGCAGTTCTTC
v_call: TRBV7-9; j_call: TRBJ2-7; d_call: TRBD1; clone_size: -; cdr3_aa: CASSLVPGGVWYF; cdr3_nt: TGTGCCAGCAGCTTAGTACCAGGGGGAGTTTGGTACTTC
v_call: TRBV4-1; j_call: TRBJ1-5; d_call: -; clone_size: -; cdr3_aa: CASSQEHGQRSNQPQHF; cdr3_nt: TGCGCCAGCAGCCAAGAGCACGGGCAGCGGAGCAATCAGCCCCAGCATTTT
v_call: TRBV28; j_call: TRBJ1-2; d_call: -; clone_size: -; cdr3_aa: CASSFGSNYGYTF; cdr3_nt: TGTGCCAGCAGTTTCGGCAGCAACTATGGCTACACCTTC
v_call: TRBV2; j_call: TRBJ1-5; d_call: -; clone_size: -; cdr3_aa: CASSEKAARMGQPQHF; cdr3_nt: TGTGCCAGCAGTGAAAAGGCAGCACGTATGGGTCAGCCCCAGCATTTT
v_call: TRBV18; j_call: TRBJ2-1; d_call: -; clone_size: -; cdr3_aa: CASSPVAGEQFF; cdr3_nt: TGTGCCAGCTCACCAGTGGCGGGTGAGCAGTTCTTC
v_call: TRBV9; j_call: TRBJ2-5; d_call: -; clone_size: -; cdr3_aa: CASSVGVSAETQYF; cdr3_nt: TGTGCCAGCAGCGTAGGAGTTTCTGCGGAGACCCAGTACTTC
v_call: TRBV28; j_call: TRBJ2-5; d_call: -; clone_size: many; cdr3_aa: CASSRTGTLGKTQYF; cdr3_nt: TGTGCCAGCAGTAGAACCGGAACACTTGGAAAGACCCAGTACTTC
v_call: TRBV9; j_call: TRBJ2-3; d_call: -; clone_size: few; cdr3_aa: CASSDAADTQYF; cdr3_nt: TGTGCCAGCAGCGACGCAGCAGATACGCAGTATTTT
v_call: TRBV30; j_call: TRBJ2-7; d_call: TRBD1; clone_size: -; cdr3_aa: CAWSPRTGATYEQYF; cdr3_nt: TGTGCCTGGAGCCCCCGGACAGGGGCTACCTACGAGCAGTACTTC
v_call: TRBV18; j_call: TRBJ2-2; d_call: TRBD2; clone_size: -; cdr3_aa: CASSPGLAGVAGELFF; cdr3_nt: TGTGCCAGCTCACCGGGACTAGCGGGAGTGGCCGGGGAGCTGTTTTTT
v_call: TRBV6-1; j_call: TRBJ1-5; d_call: -; clone_size: -; cdr3_aa: CASRQGAGNQPQHF; cdr3_nt: TGTGCCAGCAGACAGGGAGCGGGGAATCAGCCCCAGCATTTT
v_call: TRBV6-1; j_call: TRBJ2-7; d_call: -; clone_size: -; cdr3_aa: CASSDTGFPYEQYF; cdr3_nt: TGTGCCAGCAGTGATACAGGATTCCCCTACGAGCAGTACTTC
v_call: TRBV7-2; j_call: TRBJ2-1; d_call: TRBD2; clone_size: -; cdr3_aa: CASSFSEGLGSFYGQFF; cdr3_nt: TGTGCCAGCAGCTTTTCGGAGGGACTAGGTTCGTTTTATGGGCAGTTCTTC